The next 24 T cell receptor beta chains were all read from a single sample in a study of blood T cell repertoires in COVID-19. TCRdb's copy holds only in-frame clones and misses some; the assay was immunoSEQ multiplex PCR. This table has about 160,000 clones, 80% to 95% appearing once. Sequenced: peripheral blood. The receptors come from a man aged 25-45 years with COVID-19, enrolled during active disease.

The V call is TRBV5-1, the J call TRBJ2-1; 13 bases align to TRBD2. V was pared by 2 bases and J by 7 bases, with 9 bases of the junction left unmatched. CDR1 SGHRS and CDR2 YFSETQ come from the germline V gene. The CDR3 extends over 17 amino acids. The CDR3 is CASSLNQMGLAGNEQFF. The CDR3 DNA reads TGCGCCAGCAGCTTAAATCAGATGGGACTAGCGGGGAATGAGCAGTTCTTC. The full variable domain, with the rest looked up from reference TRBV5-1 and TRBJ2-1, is KAGVTQTPRYLIKTRGQQVTLSCSPISGHRSVSWYQQTPGQGLQFLFEYFSETQRNKGNFPGRFSGRQFSNSRSEMNVSTLELGDSALYLCASSLNQMGLAGNEQFFGPGTRLTVL.

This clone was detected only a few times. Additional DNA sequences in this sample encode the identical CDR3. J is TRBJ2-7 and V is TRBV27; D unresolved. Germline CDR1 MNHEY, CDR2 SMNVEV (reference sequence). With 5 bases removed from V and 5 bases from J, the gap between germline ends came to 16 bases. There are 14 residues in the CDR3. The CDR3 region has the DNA TGTGCCAGCAGTCTACGGTCAGGTTCAGACGAGCAGTACTTC. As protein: CASSLRSGSDEQYF.

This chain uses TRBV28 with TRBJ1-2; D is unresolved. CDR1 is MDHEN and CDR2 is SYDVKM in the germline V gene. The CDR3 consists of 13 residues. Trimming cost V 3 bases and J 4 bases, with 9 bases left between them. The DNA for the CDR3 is TGTGCCAGCAGTTTTGAGGGCCCCTATGGCTACACCTTC. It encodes CASSFEGPYGYTF.

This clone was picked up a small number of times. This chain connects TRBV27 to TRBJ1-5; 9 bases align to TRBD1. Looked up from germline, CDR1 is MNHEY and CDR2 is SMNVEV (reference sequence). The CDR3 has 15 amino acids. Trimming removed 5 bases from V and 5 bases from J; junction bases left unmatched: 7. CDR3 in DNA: TGTGCCAGCAGTCCCCGGGACAGGGTTCATCAGCCCCAGCATTTT. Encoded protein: CASSPRDRVHQPQHF.

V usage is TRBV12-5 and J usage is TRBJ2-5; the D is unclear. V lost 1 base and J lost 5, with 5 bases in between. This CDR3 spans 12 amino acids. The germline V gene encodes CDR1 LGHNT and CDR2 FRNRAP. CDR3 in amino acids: CASGLDGETQYF. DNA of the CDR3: TGTGCTAGTGGTTTGGACGGGGAGACCCAGTACTTC.

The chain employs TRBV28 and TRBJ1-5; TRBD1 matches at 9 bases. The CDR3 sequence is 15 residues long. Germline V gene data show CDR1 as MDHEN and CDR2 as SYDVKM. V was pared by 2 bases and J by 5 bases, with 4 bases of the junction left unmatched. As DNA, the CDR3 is TGTGCCAGCAGTTTAGCCGGGACAGGGTATCAGCCCCAGCATTTT. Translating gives CASSLAGTGYQPQHF.

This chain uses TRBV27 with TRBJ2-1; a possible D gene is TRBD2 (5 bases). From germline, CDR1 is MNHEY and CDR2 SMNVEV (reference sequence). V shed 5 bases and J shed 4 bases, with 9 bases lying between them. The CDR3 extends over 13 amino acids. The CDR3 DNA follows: TGTGCCAGCAGTCCCCGGGATTACAATGAGCAGTTCTTC. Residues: CASSPRDYNEQFF.

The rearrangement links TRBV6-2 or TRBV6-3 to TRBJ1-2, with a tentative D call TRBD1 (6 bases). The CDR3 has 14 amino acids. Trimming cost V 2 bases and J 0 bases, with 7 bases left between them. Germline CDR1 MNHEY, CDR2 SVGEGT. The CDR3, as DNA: TGTGCCAGCAGTTACAACAGGGCTAACTATGGCTACACCTTC. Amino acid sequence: CASSYNRANYGYTF.

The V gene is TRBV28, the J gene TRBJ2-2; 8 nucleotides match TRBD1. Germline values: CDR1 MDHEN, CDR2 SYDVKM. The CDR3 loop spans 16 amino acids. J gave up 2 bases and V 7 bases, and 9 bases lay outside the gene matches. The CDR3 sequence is CASNLPGGANTGELFF. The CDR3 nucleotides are TGTGCCAGCAACCTTCCAGGGGGCGCTAACACCGGGGAGCTGTTTTTT.

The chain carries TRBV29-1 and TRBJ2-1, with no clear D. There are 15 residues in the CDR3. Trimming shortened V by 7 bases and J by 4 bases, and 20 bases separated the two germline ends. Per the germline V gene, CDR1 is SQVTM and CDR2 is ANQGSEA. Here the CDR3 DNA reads TGCAGCGCCCCTGGAATGGGCGCCCGTTACAATGAGCAGTTCTTC. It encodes CSAPGMGARYNEQFF.

CDR3 nucleotide sequence: TGTGCCACCAGCATAACAACTAATGAAAAACTGTTTTTT. It specifies CATSITTNEKLFF. The chain is built from TRBV15 and TRBJ1-4; D is ambiguous. This CDR3 is built from 13 residues. V lost 4 bases and J lost 0, with 3 bases in between. Germline V gives CDR1 LNHNV, CDR2 YYDKDF (reference sequence).

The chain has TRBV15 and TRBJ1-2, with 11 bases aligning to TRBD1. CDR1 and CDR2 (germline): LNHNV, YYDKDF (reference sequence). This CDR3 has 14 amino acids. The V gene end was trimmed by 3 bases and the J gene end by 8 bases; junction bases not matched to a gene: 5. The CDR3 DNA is TGTGCCACCAGCAGGGACAGGGGGCCGGAAGGCTACACCTTC. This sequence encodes CATSRDRGPEGYTF.

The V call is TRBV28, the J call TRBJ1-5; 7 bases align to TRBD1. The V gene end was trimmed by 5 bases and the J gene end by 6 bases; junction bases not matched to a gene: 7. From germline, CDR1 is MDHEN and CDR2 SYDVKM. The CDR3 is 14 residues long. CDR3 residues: CASSKRQGFQPQHF. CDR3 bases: TGTGCCAGCAGTAAACGACAGGGATTTCAGCCCCAGCATTTT.

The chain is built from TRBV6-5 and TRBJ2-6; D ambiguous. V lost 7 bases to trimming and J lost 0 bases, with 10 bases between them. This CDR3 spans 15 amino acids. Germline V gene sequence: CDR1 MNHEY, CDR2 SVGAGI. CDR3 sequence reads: CASTIEHSGANVLTF. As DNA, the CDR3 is TGTGCCAGCACCATAGAGCACTCTGGGGCCAACGTCCTGACTTTC.

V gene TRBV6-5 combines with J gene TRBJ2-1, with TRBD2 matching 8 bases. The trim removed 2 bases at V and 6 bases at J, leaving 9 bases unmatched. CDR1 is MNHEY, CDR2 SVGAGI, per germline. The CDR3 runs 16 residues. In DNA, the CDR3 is TGTGCCAGCAGTTACACTTGGACTAGCTTTTCCAATGAGCAGTTCTTC. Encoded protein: CASSYTWTSFSNEQFF.

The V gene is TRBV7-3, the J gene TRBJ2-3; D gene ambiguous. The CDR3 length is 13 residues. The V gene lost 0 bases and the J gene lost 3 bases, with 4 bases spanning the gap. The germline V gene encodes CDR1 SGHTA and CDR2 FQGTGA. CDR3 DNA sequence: TGTGCCAGCAGCTTAACTATTACAGATACGCAGTATTTT. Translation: CASSLTITDTQYF. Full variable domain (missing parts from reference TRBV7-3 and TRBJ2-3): GAGVSQTPSNKVTEKGKYVELRCDPISGHTALYWYRQSLGQGPEFLIYFQGTGAADDSGLPNDRFFAVRPEGSVSTLKIQRTERGDSAVYLCASSLTITDTQYFGPGTRLTVL.

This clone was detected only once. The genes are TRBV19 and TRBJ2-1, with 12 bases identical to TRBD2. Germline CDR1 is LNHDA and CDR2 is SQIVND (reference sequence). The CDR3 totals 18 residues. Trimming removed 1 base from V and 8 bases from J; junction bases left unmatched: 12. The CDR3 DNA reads TGTGCCAGTAGTATAGGTGCGTTAGGGACTAGCGGGTTATATGAGCAGTTCTTC. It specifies CASSIGALGTSGLYEQFF.

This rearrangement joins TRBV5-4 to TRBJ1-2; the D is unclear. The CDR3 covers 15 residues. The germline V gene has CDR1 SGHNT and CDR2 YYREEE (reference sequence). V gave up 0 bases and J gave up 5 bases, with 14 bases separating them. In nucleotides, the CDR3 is TGTGCCAGCAGCTTGGATGGCAGCACGGGGTATGGCTACACCTTC. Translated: CASSLDGSTGYGYTF.

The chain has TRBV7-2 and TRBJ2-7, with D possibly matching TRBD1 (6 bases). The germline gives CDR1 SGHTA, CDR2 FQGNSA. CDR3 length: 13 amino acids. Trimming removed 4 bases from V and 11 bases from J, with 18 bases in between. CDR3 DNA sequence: TGTGCCAGCAGCTCGACTCAGGGGTTAGGGGAGTACTTC. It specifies CASSSTQGLGEYF.

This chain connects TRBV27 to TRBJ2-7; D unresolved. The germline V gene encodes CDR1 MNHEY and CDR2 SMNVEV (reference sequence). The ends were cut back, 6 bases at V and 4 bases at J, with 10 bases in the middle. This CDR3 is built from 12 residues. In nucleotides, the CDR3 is TGTGCCAGCAGCACCTCGGGTTACGAGCAGTACTTC. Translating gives CASSTSGYEQYF.

Here the CDR3 DNA reads TGTGCCAGCAGCCCGCCTACCGGGACAGGAGAGACCCAGTACTTC. Residues: CASSPPTGTGETQYF. The chain couples TRBV11-1 to TRBJ2-5, with 8 bases lining up with TRBD1. The CDR3 totals 15 residues. V was pared by 5 bases and J by 4 bases, with 9 bases of the junction left unmatched. Germline V gene sequence: CDR1 SGHAT, CDR2 FQDESV (reference sequence).

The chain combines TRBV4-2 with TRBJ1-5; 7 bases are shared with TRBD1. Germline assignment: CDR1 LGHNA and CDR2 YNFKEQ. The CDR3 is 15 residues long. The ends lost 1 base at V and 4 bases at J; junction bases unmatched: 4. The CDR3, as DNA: TGTGCCAGCAGCCAAGGTGACAGGGCGAATCAGCCCCAGCATTTT. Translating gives CASSQGDRANQPQHF.

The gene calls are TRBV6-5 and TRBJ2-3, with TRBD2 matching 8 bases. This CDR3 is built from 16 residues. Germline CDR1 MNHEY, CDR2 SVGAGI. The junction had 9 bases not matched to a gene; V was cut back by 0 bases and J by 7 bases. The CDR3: CASSYSSRGGINTQYF. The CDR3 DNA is TGTGCCAGCAGTTACTCGAGTCGGGGGGGCATAAATACGCAGTATTTT.

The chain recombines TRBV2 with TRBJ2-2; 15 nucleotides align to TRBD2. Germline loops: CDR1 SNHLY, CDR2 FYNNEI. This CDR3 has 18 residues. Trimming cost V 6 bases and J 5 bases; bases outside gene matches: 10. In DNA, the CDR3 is TGTGCCAGCAGGGTTGGACTAGCGGGAGGGCCGGTAACCGGGGAGCTGTTTTTT. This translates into CASRVGLAGGPVTGELFF.